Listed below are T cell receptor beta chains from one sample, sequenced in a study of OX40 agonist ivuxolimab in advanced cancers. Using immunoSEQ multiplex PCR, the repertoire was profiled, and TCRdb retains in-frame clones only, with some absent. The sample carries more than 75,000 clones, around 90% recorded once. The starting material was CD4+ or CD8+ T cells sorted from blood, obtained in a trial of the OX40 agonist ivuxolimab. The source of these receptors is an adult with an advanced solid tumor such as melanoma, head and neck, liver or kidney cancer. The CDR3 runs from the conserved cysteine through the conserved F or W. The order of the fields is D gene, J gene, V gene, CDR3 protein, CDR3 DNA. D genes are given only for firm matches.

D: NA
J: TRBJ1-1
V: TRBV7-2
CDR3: CASSPRNANTEAFF
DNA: TGTGCCAGCAGCCCGCGGAATGCGAACACTGAAGCTTTCTTT

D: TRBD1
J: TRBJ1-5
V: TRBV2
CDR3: CASSESGGRSNQPQHF
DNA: TGTGCCAGCAGTGAATCAGGGGGGCGGAGTAATCAGCCCCAGCATTTT

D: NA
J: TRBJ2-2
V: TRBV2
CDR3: CASGWGRGTGELFF
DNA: TGTGCCAGCGGGTGGGGCCGGGGGACCGGGGAGCTGTTTTTT

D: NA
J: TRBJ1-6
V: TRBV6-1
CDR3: CASSEFVRAPSPLHF
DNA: TGTGCCAGCAGTGAATTCGTCAGGGCTCCTTCACCCCTCCACTTT

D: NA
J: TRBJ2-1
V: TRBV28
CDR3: CASSLSRSSYNEQFF
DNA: TGTGCCAGCAGTTTATCTCGGAGCTCCTACAATGAGCAGTTCTTC

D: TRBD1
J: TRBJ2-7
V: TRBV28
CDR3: CASSLPRQGRSYEQYF
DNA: TGTGCCAGCAGTCTCCCGAGACAGGGTCGCTCCTACGAGCAGTACTTC

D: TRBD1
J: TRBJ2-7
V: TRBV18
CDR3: CASSPLGQHYEQYF
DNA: TGTGCCAGCTCACCACTGGGACAGCACTACGAGCAGTACTTC

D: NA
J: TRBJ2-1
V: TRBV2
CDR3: CASSENWYNEQFF
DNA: TGTGCCAGCAGTGAGAATTGGTACAATGAGCAGTTCTTC

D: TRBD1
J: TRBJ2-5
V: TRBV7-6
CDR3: CASSFTGGRETQYF
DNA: TGTGCCAGCAGCTTTACAGGGGGCAGGGAGACCCAGTACTTC

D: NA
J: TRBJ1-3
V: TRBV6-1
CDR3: CASSDLGGSGNTIYF
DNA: TGTGCCAGCAGTGACCTTGGGGGTAGTGGAAACACCATATATTTT